One and the same sample provided the 3 T cell receptor beta chains below, sequenced in a study of neurological immune-mediated disorders. MiXCR was run by TCRdb on the 5' RACE reads, yielding one entry per CDR3 protein. The repertoire holds more than 35,000 distinct CDR3 sequences, with about 6% as singletons. Input material: CD4+ T cells from blood. The receptor source for this set is a woman aged 40 to 50 in good health.

This clonotype came up many times. The chain combines TRBV5-4 with TRBJ2-3; D is undetermined. This CDR3 spans 14 amino acids. Germline values: CDR1 SGHNT, CDR2 YYREEE (reference sequence). Trimming left V 2 bases short and J 4 bases short, with 11 bases between. The CDR3 loop reads CASSFEAAADTQYF. The CDR3 DNA reads TGTGCCAGCAGCTTCGAAGCCGCCGCAGATACGCAGTATTTT.

This clonotype was picked up many times. The V and J genes are TRBV5-1 and TRBJ2-5; 8 bases match TRBD1. This CDR3 is 13 amino acids long. With 4 bases clipped from V and 5 bases from J, the junction kept 4 bases outside the gene matches. Germline CDR1 is SGHRS and CDR2 is YFSETQ. The CDR3 DNA is TGCGCCAGCAGCCTTGGGACAGGCGAGACCCAGTACTTC. Its protein product is CASSLGTGETQYF.

This clonotype was recorded many times. The chain is built from TRBV12-3 or TRBV12-4 and TRBJ2-1; tentatively, D is TRBD2 (5 bases). This CDR3 spans 14 amino acids. Trimming removed 2 bases from V and 9 bases from J, with 14 bases in between. Here the CDR3 DNA reads TGTGCCAGCAGTTTATCTAGCTCCGCCGCTGAGCAGTTCTTC. Amino acid sequence: CASSLSSSAAEQFF.